This is a list of T cell receptor beta chains from one sample in a study of shared clonotypes between healthy human individuals. Assay: immunoSEQ multiplex PCR; the TCRdb copy retains only in-frame clones and omits some. The table lists 2 million to 2.5 million clones, around 95% of them singletons, with around 0.13% in the top ten. The specimen was naive CD4+ T cells sorted from blood. The source of these receptors is a man younger than 35 in good health. Both conserved end residues are part of each CDR3. The D gene is left open where the match is weak. Clone size is shown for a subset of rows, as once, few, many or a class of expanded clone.

v_call	j_call	clone_size	d_call	cdr3_aa	cdr3_nt
TRBV11-3	TRBJ2-5	-	-	CASSLSIGEGQETQYF	TGTGCCAGCAGCCTAAGTATCGGGGAAGGCCAAGAGACCCAGTACTTC
TRBV6-1	TRBJ1-3	-	-	CASSGRTELSGNTIYF	TGTGCCAGCAGTGGCAGGACAGAACTCTCTGGAAACACCATATATTTT
TRBV4-1	TRBJ2-7	once	-	CASSGGSRIGAYEQYF	TGCGCCAGCAGCGGGGGTAGCAGGATAGGGGCCTACGAGCAGTACTTC
TRBV11-2	TRBJ1-4	-	-	CASSLEGLIGEKLFF	TGTGCCAGCAGCTTAGAGGGTTTAATTGGGGAAAAACTGTTTTTT
TRBV10-3	TRBJ2-7	-	-	CAISDIYEQYF	TGTGCCATCAGTGATATCTACGAGCAGTACTTC
TRBV30	TRBJ2-6	-	-	CAWSVQRSGANVLTF	TGTGCCTGGAGTGTACAACGCTCTGGGGCCAACGTCCTGACTTTC
TRBV30	TRBJ2-7	-	-	CAWEPGGREQYF	TGTGCCTGGGAGCCAGGGGGGAGGGAGCAGTACTTC
TRBV4-1	TRBJ2-1	-	-	CASSLRNDDEQFF	TGCGCCAGCAGCCTGCGAAATGACGATGAGCAGTTCTTC
TRBV6-1	TRBJ2-7	-	TRBD2	CASTNGLAGSHEQYF	TGTGCCAGCACTAACGGGCTAGCGGGATCCCACGAGCAGTACTTC
TRBV6-5	TRBJ2-7	-	TRBD2	CASSAGTSGYEQYF	TGTGCCAGCAGTGCCGGGACTAGCGGCTACGAGCAGTACTTC
TRBV19	TRBJ2-7	-	-	CASGGLYEQYF	TGTGCCAGTGGGGGCCTCTACGAGCAGTACTTC
TRBV9	TRBJ2-5	-	-	CASSPNSGPRERETQYF	TGTGCCAGCAGCCCCAACTCCGGACCCCGAGAACGGGAGACCCAGTACTTC
TRBV7-6	TRBJ2-1	-	-	CASSLGAGINEQFF	TGTGCCAGCAGCTTAGGGGCGGGGATCAATGAGCAGTTCTTC
TRBV6-4	TRBJ1-6	-	-	CASSELSNSPLHF	TGTGCCAGCAGTGAATTGAGTAATTCACCCCTCCACTTT
TRBV7-9	TRBJ2-7	-	-	CASSLVSGFPYEQYF	TGTGCCAGCAGCTTAGTTTCTGGTTTCCCCTACGAGCAGTACTTC
TRBV21-1	TRBJ1-5	-	-	CASIQRGCNQPQHF	TGTGCCAGCATCCAAAGGGGTTGCAATCAGCCCCAGCATTTT
TRBV2	TRBJ1-5	-	-	CASREQFRGSNQPQHF	TGTGCCAGCAGGGAACAGTTCAGAGGGAGCAATCAGCCCCAGCATTTT
TRBV7-8	TRBJ2-5	-	-	CASSLGRVPKETQYF	TGTGCCAGCAGCTTAGGAAGGGTCCCAAAAGAGACCCAGTACTTC
TRBV18	TRBJ2-4	once	-	CASSPPGTTGVAKNIQYF	TGTGCCAGCTCACCACCCGGGACCACCGGTGTGGCCAAAAACATTCAGTACTTC
TRBV11-2	TRBJ2-5	-	TRBD1	CASSLPGTGGETQYF	TGTGCCAGCAGCCTTCCCGGGACAGGAGGGGAGACCCAGTACTTC
TRBV25-1	TRBJ1-6	-	-	CASSAGAGTRYSPLHF	TGTGCCAGCAGTGCGGGGGCCGGGACACGTTATTCACCCCTCCACTTT
TRBV19	TRBJ2-7	once	TRBD2	CASSTLAGGEEQYF	TGTGCCAGTAGTACCCTAGCGGGAGGTGAAGAGCAGTACTTC
TRBV4-1	TRBJ1-5	-	-	CASSQDPGGNQPQHF	TGCGCCAGCAGCCAAGACCCCGGGGGCAATCAGCCCCAGCATTTT
TRBV30	TRBJ1-6	-	-	CAWDVNSPLHF	TGTGCCTGGGACGTTAATTCACCCCTCCACTTT
TRBV11-2	TRBJ2-2	-	TRBD2	CASSSSGGNTGELFF	TGTGCCAGCAGCTCTAGCGGGGGGAACACCGGGGAGCTGTTTTTT
TRBV6-1	TRBJ2-3	-	-	CASSLAGLFTDTQYF	TGTGCCAGCAGTCTGGCCGGGCTCTTCACAGATACGCAGTATTTT
TRBV27	TRBJ1-2	-	-	CASSTWGGTDYGYTF	TGTGCCAGCAGTACATGGGGGGGGACCGACTATGGCTACACCTTC
TRBV5-5	TRBJ2-7	-	TRBD1	CASSPDRDHEQYF	TGTGCCAGCAGTCCCGACAGGGACCACGAGCAGTACTTC
TRBV7-2	TRBJ2-3	-	TRBD1	CASSLPGRTGATDTQYF	TGTGCCAGCAGCTTACCGGGAAGGACAGGGGCCACAGATACGCAGTATTTT
TRBV5-6	TRBJ2-5	-	-	CASSLAGAGKETQYF	TGTGCCAGCAGCTTGGCCGGGGCAGGTAAAGAGACCCAGTACTTC
TRBV6-5	TRBJ2-7	-	TRBD2	CASSRLAGTYEQYF	TGTGCCAGCAGTCGACTAGCGGGAACCTACGAGCAGTACTTC
TRBV7-9	TRBJ2-2	once	-	CASSSPLPVGELFF	TGTGCCAGCAGCTCCCCCCTGCCCGTGGGGGAGCTGTTTTTT
TRBV30	TRBJ2-7	-	-	CAWSVSRTVSYEQYF	TGTGCCTGGAGTGTGTCGAGGACAGTCTCCTACGAGCAGTACTTC
TRBV29-1	TRBJ2-2	-	-	CSVEGAAELFF	TGCAGCGTTGAGGGGGCAGCGGAGCTGTTTTTT
TRBV4-1	TRBJ2-3	-	-	CASSQVGGTDTQYF	TGCGCCAGCAGCCAAGTAGGTGGCACAGATACGCAGTATTTT
TRBV7-2	TRBJ2-7	-	-	CASSGGSYEQYF	TGTGCCAGCAGCGGCGGGTCTTACGAGCAGTACTTC
TRBV28	TRBJ1-4	-	TRBD1	CASSPHRGGEKLFF	TGTGCCAGCAGTCCCCACAGGGGCGGGGAAAAACTGTTTTTT
TRBV7-8	TRBJ1-5	few	TRBD1	CASSLQNRGGNQPQHF	TGTGCCAGCAGCTTACAAAACAGGGGAGGCAATCAGCCCCAGCATTTT
TRBV29-1	TRBJ2-3	-	TRBD1	CSVEDFGTGSTDTQYF	TGCAGCGTTGAAGATTTCGGGACAGGGAGCACAGATACGCAGTATTTT
TRBV10-3	TRBJ1-5	-	TRBD1	CAISAGGGNQPQHF	TGTGCCATCAGTGCAGGGGGCGGCAATCAGCCCCAGCATTTT
TRBV9	TRBJ2-7	-	-	CASSVASSASYEQYF	TGTGCCAGCAGCGTAGCATCTAGCGCCTCCTACGAGCAGTACTTC
TRBV7-9	TRBJ2-1	once	-	CASSLGDGSPTMKQFF	TGTGCCAGCAGCTTAGGGGACGGATCACCTACAATGAAGCAGTTCTTC
TRBV27	TRBJ2-2	-	-	CASSLWGTGELFF	TGTGCCAGCAGTTTATGGGGCACCGGGGAGCTGTTTTTT
TRBV10-3	TRBJ2-7	-	TRBD1	CAISLQGYEQYF	TGTGCCATCAGCTTACAGGGGTACGAGCAGTACTTC
TRBV30	TRBJ1-5	-	-	CAWSPGRASQPQHF	TGTGCCTGGAGTCCCGGTAGGGCAAGTCAGCCCCAGCATTTT
TRBV5-1	TRBJ1-1	-	TRBD1	CASSLTDRMYTEAFF	TGCGCCAGCAGCTTAACGGACAGGATGTATACTGAAGCTTTCTTT
TRBV15	TRBJ2-1	once	TRBD2	CATSLSGSPYNEQFF	TGTGCCACCAGCCTTAGCGGGAGTCCCTACAATGAGCAGTTCTTC
TRBV29-1	TRBJ2-7	-	TRBD2	CSVVLNSGSSYEQYF	TGCAGCGTTGTCCTGAATAGCGGGAGCTCCTACGAGCAGTACTTC
TRBV2	TRBJ2-1	-	TRBD1	CASSAKFLTGPFF	TGTGCCAGCAGTGCCAAGTTCCTGACAGGGCCGTTCTTC
TRBV18	TRBJ2-5	-	-	CASSPGETQYF	TGTGCCAGCTCACCGGGCGAGACCCAGTACTTC
TRBV11-2	TRBJ2-5	-	-	CASSMGTKSRETQYF	TGTGCCAGCAGCATGGGGACAAAAAGTAGGGAGACCCAGTACTTC
TRBV4-3	TRBJ2-7	-	-	CASSQELPYYEQYF	TGCGCCAGCAGCCAGGAGCTCCCTTACTACGAGCAGTACTTC
TRBV5-1	TRBJ1-4	-	TRBD1	CASSTRPTGSREKLFF	TGCGCCAGCAGCACCAGACCGACAGGGTCAAGGGAAAAACTGTTTTTT
TRBV6-5	TRBJ2-1	-	-	CASSSVVRGGNEQFF	TGTGCCAGCAGTTCCGTAGTGAGGGGAGGAAATGAGCAGTTCTTC
TRBV2	TRBJ1-2	-	-	CATVGNIPYGYTF	TGTGCCACCGTGGGAAACATTCCCTATGGCTACACCTTC
TRBV30	TRBJ2-1	-	-	CAWSSGFNNEQFF	TGTGCCTGGAGTAGCGGGTTTAACAATGAGCAGTTCTTC
TRBV5-1	TRBJ2-7	-	TRBD1	CASSPGTGGVRQYF	TGCGCCAGCAGTCCCGGGACAGGGGGCGTCCGGCAGTACTTC
TRBV10-3	TRBJ2-5	-	TRBD1	CAIRGTAQETQYF	TGTGCCATCAGGGGGACAGCGCAAGAGACCCAGTACTTC
TRBV28	TRBJ2-3	-	TRBD2	CARIQGLAFSTDTQYF	TGTGCCAGGATACAGGGACTAGCCTTTAGCACAGATACGCAGTATTTT
TRBV12-1	TRBJ2-5	once	-	CASSCGLAGVQETQYF	TGTGCCAGCAGCTGTGGACTAGCGGGTGTACAAGAGACCCAGTACTTC